This T cell receptor (beta chain) was recovered during a study of T cell responses to AZD1222 COVID-19 vaccine. Findings and caveats of the study: Following two doses of AZD1222, Spike-specific TCR breadth and depth rose. Possibly, clonal diversity was underestimated; donors were largely white British and included more females.

The method was immunoSEQ multiplex PCR; TCRdb's version includes in-frame clones alone and lacks a portion of them. The sample includes more than 75,000 clones, 83% seen only once; the top ten take about 1.3%. This clone was counted between two and nine times. Its matching antigen is unknown. The V and J ends lost 2 bases and 1 base respectively, with 5 bases between them. From germline, CDR1 is SNHLY and CDR2 FYNNEI. The CDR3 has 13 amino acids. This receptor was taken from an adult who received the AZD1222 COVID-19 vaccine. Sequencing was performed on peripheral blood, taken 28 days after the second AZD1222 dose. This chain connects TRBV2 to TRBJ1-1; D not resolved. CDR3 residues: CASSESENTEAFF. Written as DNA, the CDR3 is TGTGCCAGCAGTGAATCCGAGAACACTGAAGCTTTCTTT.